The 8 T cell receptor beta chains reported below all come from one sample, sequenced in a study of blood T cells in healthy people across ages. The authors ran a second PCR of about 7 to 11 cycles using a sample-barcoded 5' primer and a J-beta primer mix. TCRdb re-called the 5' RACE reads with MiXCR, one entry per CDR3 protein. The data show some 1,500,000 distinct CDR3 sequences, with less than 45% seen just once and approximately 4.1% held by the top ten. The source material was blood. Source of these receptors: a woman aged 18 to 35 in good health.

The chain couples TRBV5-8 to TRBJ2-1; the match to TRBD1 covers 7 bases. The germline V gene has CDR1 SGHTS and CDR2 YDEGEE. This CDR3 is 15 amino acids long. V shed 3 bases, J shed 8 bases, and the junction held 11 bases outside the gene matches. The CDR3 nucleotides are TGTGCCAGCAGCTCCCTGGGACAGAGTTTACATGAGCAGTTCTTC. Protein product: CASSSLGQSLHEQFF.

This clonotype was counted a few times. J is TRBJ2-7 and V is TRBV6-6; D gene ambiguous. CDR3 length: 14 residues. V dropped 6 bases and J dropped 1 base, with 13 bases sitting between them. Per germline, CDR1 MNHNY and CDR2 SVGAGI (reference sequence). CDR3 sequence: CASSKAGGSYEQYF. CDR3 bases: TGTGCCAGCAGCAAGGCAGGCGGATCCTACGAGCAGTACTTC.

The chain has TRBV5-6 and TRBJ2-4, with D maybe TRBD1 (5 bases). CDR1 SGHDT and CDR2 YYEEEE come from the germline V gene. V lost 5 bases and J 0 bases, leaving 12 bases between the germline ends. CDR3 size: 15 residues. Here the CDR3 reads CASSKGILAKNIQYF. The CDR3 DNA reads TGTGCCAGCAGTAAGGGGATCCTAGCCAAAAACATTCAGTACTTC.

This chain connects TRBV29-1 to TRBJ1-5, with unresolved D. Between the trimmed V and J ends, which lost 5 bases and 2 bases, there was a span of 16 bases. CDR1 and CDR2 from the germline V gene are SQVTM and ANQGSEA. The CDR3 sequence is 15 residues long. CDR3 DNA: TGCAGCGTTTCCTTCGGGTCCGGCGGCAATCAGCCCCAGCATTTT. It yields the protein CSVSFGSGGNQPQHF.

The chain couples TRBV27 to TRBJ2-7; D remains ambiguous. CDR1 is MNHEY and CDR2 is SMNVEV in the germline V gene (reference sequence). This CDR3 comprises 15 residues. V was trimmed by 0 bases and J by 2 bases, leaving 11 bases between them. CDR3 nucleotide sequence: TGTGCCAGCAGTTTATCGAAGGGAAGGGCCTACGAGCAGTACTTC. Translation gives CASSLSKGRAYEQYF.

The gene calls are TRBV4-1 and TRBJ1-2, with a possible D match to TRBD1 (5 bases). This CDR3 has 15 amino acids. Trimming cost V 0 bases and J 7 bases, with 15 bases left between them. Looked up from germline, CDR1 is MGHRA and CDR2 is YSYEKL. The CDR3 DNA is TGCGCCAGCAGCCAAGATTCGCCAGGGCTTGGTGGCTACACCTTC. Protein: CASSQDSPGLGGYTF.

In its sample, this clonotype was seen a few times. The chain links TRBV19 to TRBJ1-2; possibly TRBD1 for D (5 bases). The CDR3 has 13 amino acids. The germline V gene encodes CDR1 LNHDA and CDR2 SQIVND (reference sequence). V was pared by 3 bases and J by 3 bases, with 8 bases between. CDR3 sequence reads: CASSISGDYGYTF. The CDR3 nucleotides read TGTGCCAGTAGTATTTCGGGGGACTATGGCTACACCTTC.

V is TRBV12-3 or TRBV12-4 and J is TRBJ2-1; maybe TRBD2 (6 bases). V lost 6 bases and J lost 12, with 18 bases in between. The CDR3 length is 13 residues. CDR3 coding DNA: TGTGCCAGCAGGTGGACTGGGACTCCCGTGCAGTTCTTC. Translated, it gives CASRWTGTPVQFF.